The rows below give T cell receptor beta chains drawn from one sample of a study of blood T cell repertoires in COVID-19. Here immunoSEQ multiplex PCR was the method, and the copy in TCRdb shows in-frame clones only, minus some. Among 30,000 to 40,000 clones listed, roughly 80% were seen once. The sample comprised peripheral blood. These receptors all stem from a man of 80 years or more with acute or convalescent COVID-19. Both conserved end residues are part of each CDR3. The D gene is left open where the match is weak. A row's size may be missing; if present it is once, few, many or a size class.

J | size | V | D | DNA | CDR3
TRBJ2-5 | . | TRBV18 | . | TGTGCCAGCTCCCGCGAGGTCCAAGAGACCCAGTACTTC | CASSREVQETQYF
TRBJ1-6 | . | TRBV18 | . | TGTGCCAGCTCCCCGGGTAATGATTCACCCCTCCACTTT | CASSPGNDSPLHF
TRBJ2-3 | . | TRBV10-3 | TRBD1 | TGTGCCATCAGCGAGGGGGCCCGCACAGATACGCAGTATTTT | CAISEGARTDTQYF
TRBJ1-1 | . | TRBV7-3 | TRBD1 | TGTGCCAGCAGCCCTGGAGACAGGGGCGGGAGCACTGAAGCTTTCTTT | CASSPGDRGGSTEAFF
TRBJ1-2 | . | TRBV18 | TRBD1 | TGTGCCAGCTCACCTAAGACAGGGATTTATGGCTACACCTTC | CASSPKTGIYGYTF
TRBJ2-1 | . | TRBV6-2/TRBV6-3 | TRBD2 | TGTGCCAGCAGTTACTCGGCTAGCGGGAGCTTTGAGCAGTTCTTC | CASSYSASGSFEQFF
TRBJ2-7 | once | TRBV5-1 | TRBD1 | TGCGCCAGCACCTCCGGGACAGGGGCCTTGGGGCAGTACTTC | CASTSGTGALGQYF
TRBJ1-2 | . | TRBV2 | TRBD1 | TGTGCCAGCAGCCTCTTGGTGACAGGGGCGCAGGGCTACACCTTC | CASSLLVTGAQGYTF
TRBJ1-2 | . | TRBV28 | . | TGTGCCAGCAGTTTAGGTCCCAGTGTTAACTATGGCTACACCTTC | CASSLGPSVNYGYTF
TRBJ1-2 | . | TRBV30 | . | TGTGCCTGGAGTGTCAGTGTGGGACACCTCTATGGCTACACCTTC | CAWSVSVGHLYGYTF
TRBJ1-1 | . | TRBV30 | TRBD1 | TGTGCCTGGAGGCCTGACAGGGACACTGAAGCTTTCTTT | CAWRPDRDTEAFF
TRBJ2-5 | . | TRBV6-6 | TRBD2 | TGTGCCAGCAGTCCTACAGGGGAACTAGCGGGAGCCTTCCAAGAGACCCAGTACTTC | CASSPTGELAGAFQETQYF
TRBJ2-3 | . | TRBV5-1 | TRBD2 | TGCGCCAGCAGCAGGGGGGGACTAGCTTCATCAGATACGCAGTATTTT | CASSRGGLASSDTQYF
TRBJ2-3 | . | TRBV5-1 | . | TGCGCCAGCAGCTTTGTGGGAGAAGTTACAGATACGCAGTATTTT | CASSFVGEVTDTQYF
TRBJ1-2 | . | TRBV6-5 | . | TGTGCCAGCAGTTACGCAGGGAACTATGGCTACACCTTC | CASSYAGNYGYTF
TRBJ1-6 | . | TRBV27 | TRBD1 | TGTGCCAGCCAACCCCACAGGGGAGGATCACCCCTCCACTTT | CASQPHRGGSPLHF
TRBJ2-7 | . | TRBV10-3 | . | TGTGCCATCAGTGAGTTCGACAGACTGAGCTACGAGCAGTACTTC | CAISEFDRLSYEQYF
TRBJ2-7 | few | TRBV2 | TRBD2 | TGTGCCAGCAGGCCCTCCAGGGACTACTACGAGCAGTACTTC | CASRPSRDYYEQYF
TRBJ2-2 | . | TRBV7-6 | . | TGTGCCAGCAGCTTAGAGGAGACTAGGGCCGGGGAGCTGTTTTTT | CASSLEETRAGELFF
TRBJ2-3 | . | TRBV7-9 | . | TGTGCCAGCAGCTCCAGCGAATTGAGCACAGATACGCAGTATTTT | CASSSSELSTDTQYF
TRBJ1-6 | . | TRBV18 | TRBD1 | TGTGCCAGCTCGCAAACCGGGACAGAGAATTCACCCCTCCACTTT | CASSQTGTENSPLHF
TRBJ1-1 | . | TRBV19 | TRBD1 | TGTGCCAGTAGTATAGATCCCAGACAGGGGCCGGCTGAAGCTTTCTTT | CASSIDPRQGPAEAFF
TRBJ2-3 | . | TRBV10-1 | TRBD2 | TGCGCCAGCAGTGGACTAGCGGCGTCGACTCTTAGCACAGATACGCAGTATTTT | CASSGLAASTLSTDTQYF
TRBJ1-6 | . | TRBV7-9 | TRBD1 | TGTGCCAGCAGCTGGACAGGGCGAAATTCACCCCTCCACTTT | CASSWTGRNSPLHF
TRBJ1-1 | . | TRBV5-1 | TRBD1 | TGCGCCAGCAGCTTAGAGGGGGCGGAGGACACTGAAGCTTTCTTT | CASSLEGAEDTEAFF
TRBJ1-5 | once | TRBV27 | TRBD1 | TGTGCCAGCAGGCCCACAGGGGCGGGGAATCAGCCCCAGCATTTT | CASRPTGAGNQPQHF
TRBJ1-5 | . | TRBV2 | TRBD1 | TGTGCCAGCAGTGCGATACAGGGGGAGGGCAATCAGCCCCAGCATTTT | CASSAIQGEGNQPQHF
TRBJ2-1 | . | TRBV4-2 | TRBD1 | TGTGCCAGCAGCCAAGAAGCGACAGGGGGCTTCAATGAGCAGTTCTTC | CASSQEATGGFNEQFF
TRBJ2-1 | . | TRBV27 | TRBD2 | TGTGCCAGCAGCTTCGCGGGACTAGGCTCCTACAATGAGCAGTTCTTC | CASSFAGLGSYNEQFF
TRBJ2-5 | . | TRBV7-2 | TRBD2 | TGTGCCAGCAGCTTAGTGCCCGGGACTAGCGGGACCGAGACCCAGTACTTC | CASSLVPGTSGTETQYF
TRBJ2-5 | medium-sized | TRBV25-1 | TRBD2 | TGTGCCAGCAGTGAATTTCTAGCGGGAGTTCTGGAGACCCAGTACTTC | CASSEFLAGVLETQYF
TRBJ2-7 | . | TRBV28 | . | TGTGCCAGCAGTTTAGGGGCGAGGGAGCAGTACTTC | CASSLGAREQYF
TRBJ2-1 | . | TRBV19 | TRBD2 | TGTGCCACCGGGGCGGGGGGATACAATGAGCAGTTCTTC | CATGAGGYNEQFF
TRBJ2-5 | . | TRBV11-1 | . | TGTGCCAGCAGCTTCCTCGTCTCGACAGTCCAAGAGACCCAGTACTTC | CASSFLVSTVQETQYF
TRBJ1-2 | . | TRBV5-4 | . | TGTGCCAGCAGCTTGGCCGACGTGGAAGGGGGGGAAGGCTACACCTTC | CASSLADVEGGEGYTF
TRBJ1-5 | . | TRBV3-1/TRBV3-2 | . | TGTGCCAGCAGCCGCTCAGGGTTTCAGCCCCAGCATTTT | CASSRSGFQPQHF
TRBJ1-2 | . | TRBV29-1 | . | TGCAGCGTCTACGGTGGTCCCGGGGGTTGGGGCTACACCTTC | CSVYGGPGGWGYTF
TRBJ2-1 | . | TRBV7-2 | TRBD2 | TGTGCCAGCAGCTTAACTAGCGGGAGTATAACCTACAATGAGCAGTTCTTC | CASSLTSGSITYNEQFF
TRBJ2-5 | . | TRBV12-3/TRBV12-4 | . | TGTGCCAGCAGTGCCTACAGTGGAGAGACCCAGTACTTC | CASSAYSGETQYF
TRBJ1-5 | . | TRBV5-4 | TRBD1 | TGTGCCAGCAGCCCGGGACCACAGGGGGACCATAGCAATCAGCCCCAGCATTTT | CASSPGPQGDHSNQPQHF
TRBJ2-6 | . | TRBV6-5 | . | TGTGCCAGCAGTTACTTGGGCGGGTCTGGGGCCAACGTCCTGACTTTC | CASSYLGGSGANVLTF
TRBJ1-3 | . | TRBV30 | . | TGTGCCTGGAGTGAAGGGACTTTCAGCTCTGGAAACACCATATATTTT | CAWSEGTFSSGNTIYF
TRBJ2-1 | . | TRBV7-7 | TRBD2 | TGTGCTAGCAGCCCGGGGGGATTCGATTACAATGAGCAGTTCTTC | CASSPGGFDYNEQFF
TRBJ1-1 | . | TRBV5-1 | . | TGCGCCAGCAGCTGGACAACCATGAACACTGAAGCTTTCTTT | CASSWTTMNTEAFF
TRBJ1-3 | . | TRBV7-6 | TRBD1 | TGTGCCAGCAGCCCCGGGACAGCTGGAAACACCATATATTTT | CASSPGTAGNTIYF
TRBJ2-3 | few | TRBV6-5 | TRBD1 | TGTGCCAGCAAAAACAGGGGGCGAAGCACAGATACGCAGTATTTT | CASKNRGRSTDTQYF
TRBJ2-7 | . | TRBV3-1/TRBV3-2 | TRBD2 | TGTGCCAGCAGTACACCTGTGGGGGTAGCGGGAGAGTACGAGCAGTACTTC | CASSTPVGVAGEYEQYF